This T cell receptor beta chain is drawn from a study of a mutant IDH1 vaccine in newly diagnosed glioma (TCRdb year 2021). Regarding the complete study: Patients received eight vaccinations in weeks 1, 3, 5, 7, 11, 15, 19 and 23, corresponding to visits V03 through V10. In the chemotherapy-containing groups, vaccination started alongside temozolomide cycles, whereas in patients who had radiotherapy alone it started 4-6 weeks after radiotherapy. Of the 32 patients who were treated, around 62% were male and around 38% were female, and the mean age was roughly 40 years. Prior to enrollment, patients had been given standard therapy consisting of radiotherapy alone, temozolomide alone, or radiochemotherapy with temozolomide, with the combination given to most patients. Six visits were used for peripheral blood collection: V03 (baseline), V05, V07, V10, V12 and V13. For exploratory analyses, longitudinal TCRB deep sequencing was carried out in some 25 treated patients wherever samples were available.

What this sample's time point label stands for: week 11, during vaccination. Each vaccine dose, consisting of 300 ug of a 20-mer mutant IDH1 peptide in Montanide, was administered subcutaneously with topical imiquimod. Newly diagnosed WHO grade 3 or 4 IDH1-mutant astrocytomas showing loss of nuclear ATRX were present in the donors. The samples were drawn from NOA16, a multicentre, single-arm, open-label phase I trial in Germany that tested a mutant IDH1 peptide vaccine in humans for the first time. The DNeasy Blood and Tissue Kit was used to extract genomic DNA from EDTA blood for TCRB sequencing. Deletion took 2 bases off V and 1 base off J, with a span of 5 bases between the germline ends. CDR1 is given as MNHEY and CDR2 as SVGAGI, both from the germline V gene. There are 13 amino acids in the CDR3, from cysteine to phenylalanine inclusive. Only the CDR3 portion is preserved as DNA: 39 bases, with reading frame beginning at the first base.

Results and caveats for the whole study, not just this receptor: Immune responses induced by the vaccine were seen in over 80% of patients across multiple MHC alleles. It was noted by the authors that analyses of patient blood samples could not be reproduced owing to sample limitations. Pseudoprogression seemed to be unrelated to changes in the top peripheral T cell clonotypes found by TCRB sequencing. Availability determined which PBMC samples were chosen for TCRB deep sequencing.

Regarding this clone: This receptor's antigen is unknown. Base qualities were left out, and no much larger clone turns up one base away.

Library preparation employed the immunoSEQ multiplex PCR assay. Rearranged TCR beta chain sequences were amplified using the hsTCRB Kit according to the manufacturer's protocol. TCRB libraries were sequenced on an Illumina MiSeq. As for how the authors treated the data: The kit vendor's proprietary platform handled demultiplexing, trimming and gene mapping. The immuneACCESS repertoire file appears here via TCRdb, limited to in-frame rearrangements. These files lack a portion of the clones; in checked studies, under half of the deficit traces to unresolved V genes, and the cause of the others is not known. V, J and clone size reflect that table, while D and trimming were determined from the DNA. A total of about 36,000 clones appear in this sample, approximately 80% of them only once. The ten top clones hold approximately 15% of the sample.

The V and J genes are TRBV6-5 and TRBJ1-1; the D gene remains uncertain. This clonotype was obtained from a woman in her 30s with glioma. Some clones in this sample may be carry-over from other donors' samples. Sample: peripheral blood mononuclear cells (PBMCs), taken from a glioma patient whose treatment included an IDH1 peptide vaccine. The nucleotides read TGTGCCAGCAGTTACGCTGAGAACACTGAAGCTTTCTTT. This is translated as CASSYAENTEAFF.